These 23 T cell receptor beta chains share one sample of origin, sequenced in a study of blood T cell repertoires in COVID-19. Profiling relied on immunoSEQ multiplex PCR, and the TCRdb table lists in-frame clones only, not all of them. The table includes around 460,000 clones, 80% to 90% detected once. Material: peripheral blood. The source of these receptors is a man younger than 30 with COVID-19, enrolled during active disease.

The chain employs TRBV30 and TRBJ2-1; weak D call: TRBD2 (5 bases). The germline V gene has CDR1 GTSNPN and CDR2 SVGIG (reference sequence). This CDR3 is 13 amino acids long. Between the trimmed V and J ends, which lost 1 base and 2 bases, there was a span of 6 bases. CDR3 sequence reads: CAWSGSAYNEQFF. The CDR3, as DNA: TGTGCCTGGAGTGGTAGCGCCTACAATGAGCAGTTCTTC. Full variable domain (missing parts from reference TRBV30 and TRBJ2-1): SQTIHQWPATLVQPVGSPLSLECTVEGTSNPNLYWYRQAAGRGLQLLFYSVGIGQISSEVPQNLSASRPQDRQFILSSKKLLLSDSGFYLCAWSGSAYNEQFFGPGTRLTVL.

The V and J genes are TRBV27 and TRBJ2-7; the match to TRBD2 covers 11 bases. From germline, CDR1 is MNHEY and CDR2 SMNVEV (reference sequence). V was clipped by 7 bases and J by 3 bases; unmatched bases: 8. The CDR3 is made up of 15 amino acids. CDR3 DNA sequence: TGTGCCAGCACCTCCGGGACTAGCGGAGACTACGAGCAGTACTTC. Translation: CASTSGTSGDYEQYF.

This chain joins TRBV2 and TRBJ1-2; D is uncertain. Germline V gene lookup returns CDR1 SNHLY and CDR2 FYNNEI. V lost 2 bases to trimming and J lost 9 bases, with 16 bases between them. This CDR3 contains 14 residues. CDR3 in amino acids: CASSESRRVGSYTF. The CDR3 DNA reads TGTGCCAGCAGTGAAAGTCGACGGGTAGGAAGCTACACCTTC.

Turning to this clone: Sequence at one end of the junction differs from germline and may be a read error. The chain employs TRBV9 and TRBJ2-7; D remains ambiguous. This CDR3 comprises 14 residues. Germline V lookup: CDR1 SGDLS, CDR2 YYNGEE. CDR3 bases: TGTGTCAGCAGCCCAACCTCTACGCGCTACGAGCAGTACTTC. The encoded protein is CVSSPTSTRYEQYF.

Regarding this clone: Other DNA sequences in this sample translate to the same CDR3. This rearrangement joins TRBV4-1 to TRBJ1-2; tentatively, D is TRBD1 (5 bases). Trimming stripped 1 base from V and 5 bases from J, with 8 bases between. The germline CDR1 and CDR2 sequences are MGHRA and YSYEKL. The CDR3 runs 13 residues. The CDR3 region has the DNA TGCGCCAGCAGCCAAGTGGGGGGTTATGGCTACACCTTC. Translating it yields CASSQVGGYGYTF.

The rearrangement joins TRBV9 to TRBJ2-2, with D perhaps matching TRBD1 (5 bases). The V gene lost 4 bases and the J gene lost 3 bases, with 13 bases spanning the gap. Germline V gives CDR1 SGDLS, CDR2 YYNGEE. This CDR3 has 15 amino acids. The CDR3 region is CASSSKGKDTGELFF. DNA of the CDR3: TGTGCCAGCAGCTCCAAGGGGAAAGACACCGGGGAGCTGTTTTTT.

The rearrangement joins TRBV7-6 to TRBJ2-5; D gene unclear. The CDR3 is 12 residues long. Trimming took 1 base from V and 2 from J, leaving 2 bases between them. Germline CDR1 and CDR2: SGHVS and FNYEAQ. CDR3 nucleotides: TGTGCCAGCAGCTTAGTACAAGAGACCCAGTACTTC. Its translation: CASSLVQETQYF.

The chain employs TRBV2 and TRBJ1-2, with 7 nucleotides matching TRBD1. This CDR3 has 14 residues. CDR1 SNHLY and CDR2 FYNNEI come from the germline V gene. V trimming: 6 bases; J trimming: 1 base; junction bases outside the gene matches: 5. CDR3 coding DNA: TGTGCCAGCAGAAGACAGGGTGGTAACTATGGCTACACCTTC. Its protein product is CASRRQGGNYGYTF.

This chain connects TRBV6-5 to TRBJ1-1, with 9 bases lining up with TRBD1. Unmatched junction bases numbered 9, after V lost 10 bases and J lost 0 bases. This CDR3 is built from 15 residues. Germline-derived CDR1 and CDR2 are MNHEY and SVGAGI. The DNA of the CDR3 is TGTGCCACCGGACAGGGGCGAGACATGAACACTGAAGCTTTCTTT. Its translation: CATGQGRDMNTEAFF.

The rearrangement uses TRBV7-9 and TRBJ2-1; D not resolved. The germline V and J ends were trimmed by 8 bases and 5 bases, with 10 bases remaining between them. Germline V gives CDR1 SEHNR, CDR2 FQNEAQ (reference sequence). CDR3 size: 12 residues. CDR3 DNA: TGTGCCAGCGGTCTCAGGCACAATGAGCAGTTCTTC. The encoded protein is CASGLRHNEQFF.

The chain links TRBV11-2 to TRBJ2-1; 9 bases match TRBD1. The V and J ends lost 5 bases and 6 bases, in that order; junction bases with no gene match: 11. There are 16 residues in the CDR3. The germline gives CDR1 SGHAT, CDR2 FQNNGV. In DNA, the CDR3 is TGTGCCAGCAGCAAAATAACAGGGGGCAAGGGCAATGAGCAGTTCTTC. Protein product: CASSKITGGKGNEQFF. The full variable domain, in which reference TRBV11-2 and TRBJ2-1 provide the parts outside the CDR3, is EAGVAQSPRYKIIEKRQSVAFWCNPISGHATLYWYQQILGQGPKLLIQFQNNGVVDDSQLPKDRFSAERLKGVDSTLKIQPAKLEDSAVYLCASSKITGGKGNEQFFGPGTRLTVL.

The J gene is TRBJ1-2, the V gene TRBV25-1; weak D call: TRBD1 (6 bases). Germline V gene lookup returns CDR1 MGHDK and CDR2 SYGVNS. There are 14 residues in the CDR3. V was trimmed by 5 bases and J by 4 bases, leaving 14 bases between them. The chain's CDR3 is CASSSPGQFYGYTF. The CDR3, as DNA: TGTGCCAGCAGTTCCCCGGGACAATTCTATGGCTACACCTTC.

The CDR3, as DNA: TGTGCCAGTTCGTTGGGTTACGGGACAGGGGGCACTGAAGCTTTCTTT. Protein: CASSLGYGTGGTEAFF. The chain uses TRBV18 and TRBJ1-1, with 11 bases aligning to TRBD1. The CDR3 length is 16 residues. V was pared by 9 bases and J by 4 bases, with 13 bases of the junction left unmatched. CDR1 is KGHSH, CDR2 LQKENI, per germline.

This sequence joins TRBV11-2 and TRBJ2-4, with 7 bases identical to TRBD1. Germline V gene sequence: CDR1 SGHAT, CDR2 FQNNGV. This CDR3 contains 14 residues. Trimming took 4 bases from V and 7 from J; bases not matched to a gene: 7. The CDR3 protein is CASSYIPRGNIQYF. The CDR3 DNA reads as TGTGCCAGCAGCTACATCCCCAGGGGGAACATTCAGTACTTC.

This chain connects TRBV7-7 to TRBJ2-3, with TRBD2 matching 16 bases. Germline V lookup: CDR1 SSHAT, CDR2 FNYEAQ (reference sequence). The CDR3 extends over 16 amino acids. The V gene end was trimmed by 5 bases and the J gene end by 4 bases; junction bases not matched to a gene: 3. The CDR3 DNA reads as TGTGCCAGCAGCCGGGGACTAGCGGGGGGGCCAGATACGCAGTATTTT. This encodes CASSRGLAGGPDTQYF.

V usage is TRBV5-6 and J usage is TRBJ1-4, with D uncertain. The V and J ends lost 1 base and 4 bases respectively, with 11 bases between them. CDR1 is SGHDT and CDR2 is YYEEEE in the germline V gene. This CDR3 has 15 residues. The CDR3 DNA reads TGTGCCAGCAGCTTGAATTTCGGGGATAATGAAAAACTGTTTTTT. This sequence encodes CASSLNFGDNEKLFF.

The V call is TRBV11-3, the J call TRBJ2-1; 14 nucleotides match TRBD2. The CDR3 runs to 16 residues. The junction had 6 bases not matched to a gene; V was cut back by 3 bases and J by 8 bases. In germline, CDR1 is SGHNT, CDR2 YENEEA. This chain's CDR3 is CASSLGLAGVVDEQFF. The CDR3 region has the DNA TGTGCCAGCAGCTTGGGACTAGCGGGGGTTGTCGATGAGCAGTTCTTC.

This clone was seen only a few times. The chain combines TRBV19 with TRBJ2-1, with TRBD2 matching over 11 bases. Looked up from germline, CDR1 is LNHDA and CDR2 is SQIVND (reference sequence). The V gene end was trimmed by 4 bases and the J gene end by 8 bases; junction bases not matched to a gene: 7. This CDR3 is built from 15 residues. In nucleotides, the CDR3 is TGTGCCAGTAGTACACTAGCGGGAGCGGTCCATGAGCAGTTCTTC. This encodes CASSTLAGAVHEQFF. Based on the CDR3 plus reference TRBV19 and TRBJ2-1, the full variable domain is DGGITQSPKYLFRKEGQNVTLSCEQNLNHDAMYWYRQDPGQGLRLIYYSQIVNDFQKGDIAEGYSVSREKKESFPLTVTSAQKNPTAFYLCASSTLAGAVHEQFFGPGTRLTVL.

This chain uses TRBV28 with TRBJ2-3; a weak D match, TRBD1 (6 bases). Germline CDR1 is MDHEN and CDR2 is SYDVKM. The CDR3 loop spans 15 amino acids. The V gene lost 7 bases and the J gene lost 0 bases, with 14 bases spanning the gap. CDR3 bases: TGTGCCAGCAACCCTACGGACAGAAGCACAGATACGCAGTATTTT. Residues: CASNPTDRSTDTQYF.

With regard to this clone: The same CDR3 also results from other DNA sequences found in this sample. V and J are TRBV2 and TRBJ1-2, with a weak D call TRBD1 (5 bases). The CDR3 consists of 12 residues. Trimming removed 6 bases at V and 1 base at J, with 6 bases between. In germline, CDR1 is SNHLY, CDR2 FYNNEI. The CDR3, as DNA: TGTGCCAGCAGGGACAATAACTATGGCTACACCTTC. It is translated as CASRDNNYGYTF.

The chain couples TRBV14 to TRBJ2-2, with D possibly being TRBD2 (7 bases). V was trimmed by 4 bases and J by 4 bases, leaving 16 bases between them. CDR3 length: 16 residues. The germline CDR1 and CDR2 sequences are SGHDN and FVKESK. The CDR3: CASSPMGGAPTGELFF. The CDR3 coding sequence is TGTGCCAGCAGCCCGATGGGGGGGGCCCCCACCGGGGAGCTGTTTTTT.

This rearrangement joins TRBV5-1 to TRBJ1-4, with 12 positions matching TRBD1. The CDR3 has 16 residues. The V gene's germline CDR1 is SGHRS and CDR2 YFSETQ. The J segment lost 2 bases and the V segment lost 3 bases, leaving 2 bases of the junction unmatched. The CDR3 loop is CASSSGQGATNEKLFF. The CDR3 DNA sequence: TGCGCCAGCAGCTCGGGACAGGGGGCTACTAATGAAAAACTGTTTTTT.

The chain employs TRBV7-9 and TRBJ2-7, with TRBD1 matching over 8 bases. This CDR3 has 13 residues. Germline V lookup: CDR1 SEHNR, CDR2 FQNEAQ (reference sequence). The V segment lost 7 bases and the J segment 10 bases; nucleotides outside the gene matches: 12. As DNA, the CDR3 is TGTGCCAGCACCCAGGCGTCCAGGGGGCGACAGTACTTC. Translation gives CASTQASRGRQYF.